The rows below give T cell receptor beta chains drawn from one sample of a study of CD8 T cells in ankylosing spondylitis. TCRdb ran MiXCR on the 5' RACE reads and lists one entry per CDR3 protein. The data contain approximately 110,000 distinct CDR3 sequences, less than 25% of them singletons. The sample consisted of synovial fluid, either unsorted or a sorted T cell fraction (not recorded which). These receptor sequences come from a male donor with ankylosing spondylitis. The CDR3 runs from the conserved cysteine through the conserved F or W.

TRBV6-2/TRBV6-3,TRBJ2-1,14,CASSLGSGRNEQFF
TRBV12-3/TRBV12-4,TRBJ1-1,14,CASSLGQPKREAFF
TRBV25-1,TRBJ1-4,13,CASRETGDEKLFF
TRBV5-6,TRBJ2-3,17,CASSPLELTGNTDTQYF
TRBV7-2,TRBJ2-7,15,CASSLRWAASYEQYF
TRBV30,TRBJ2-1,17,CAWSVGHPAASYNEQFF
TRBV6-2/TRBV6-3,TRBJ2-1,13,CASSYQRERLGVF
TRBV10-3,TRBJ1-3,14,CAIWDSSFGNTIYF
TRBV5-6,TRBJ2-1,18,CASSHTSGYPSSYNEQFF
TRBV5-1,TRBJ2-5,16,CASSAGDRGRGETQYF
TRBV11-3,TRBJ2-3,14,CASSLQRSTDTQYF
TRBV5-1,TRBJ2-3,17,CASSLAEIYSGRYTQYF
TRBV12-3/TRBV12-4,TRBJ2-1,14,CASSPTAGRNEQFF
TRBV3-1,TRBJ2-5,13,CASSQDPQGPQYF
TRBV7-2,TRBJ1-2,13,CASSADRRYGYTF
TRBV12-3/TRBV12-4,TRBJ2-2,16,CASRSGTGGNTGELFF
TRBV5-5,TRBJ2-3,13,CASSTGWSDTQYF
TRBV5-1,TRBJ2-1,19,CASSYPGLAGEISYNEQFF
TRBV7-8,TRBJ2-7,13,CASSLNWGGEQYF
TRBV24-1,TRBJ2-2,16,CATSDLGRGNTGELFF
TRBV11-2,TRBJ2-7,13,CASRRQGTYEQYF
TRBV3-1,TRBJ1-1,15,CASSPSTAGDTEAFF
TRBV11-1,TRBJ2-2,18,CASRHPDRGRVGTGELFF
TRBV3-1,TRBJ2-5,17,CASSLPNGGIDEETQYF
TRBV12-3/TRBV12-4,TRBJ2-3,13,CASVGTLSGTQYF
TRBV10-3,TRBJ2-1,14,CASLRDSSYNEQFF
TRBV11-1,TRBJ1-1,15,CASSLIRGPNTEAFF
TRBV3-1,TRBJ2-5,18,CASSQGMASGSDQETQYF
TRBV4-2,TRBJ2-1,16,CASSQAPGLVNNEQFF
TRBV12-3/TRBV12-4,TRBJ2-2,11,CATKNTGELFF
TRBV9,TRBJ2-1,14,CASSVGGSYNEQFF
TRBV10-3,TRBJ2-3,13,CAISAGSTDTQYF
TRBV10-2,TRBJ1-5,13,CASSEGARQPQHF
TRBV6-6,TRBJ2-1,11,CASSDRNEQFF
TRBV5-4,TRBJ2-2,14,CASSWDIFAGELFF
TRBV7-9,TRBJ2-5,15,CASSLGDRAVETQYF
TRBV7-2,TRBJ2-1,15,CASRPTSGRLNEQFF
TRBV7-9,TRBJ2-4,13,CASHAGEGNIQYF
TRBV5-1,TRBJ1-4,15,CASSLAQGANEKLFF
TRBV9,TRBJ1-5,15,CASSVESGGNQPQHF
TRBV7-2,TRBJ2-7,14,CASSSPGQAYEQYF
TRBV5-8,TRBJ2-1,13,CASSLIFHNEQFF
TRBV10-3,TRBJ2-2,16,CAISVLPSGNTGELFF
TRBV2,TRBJ2-3,13,CASSKQGPDTQYF
TRBV7-2,TRBJ2-5,15,CASSPGVSSGETQYF
TRBV24-1,TRBJ1-5,14,CATSGPNSNQPQHF
TRBV5-4,TRBJ2-2,15,CASSPGGGDTGELFF
TRBV5-1,TRBJ1-2,15,CASSLGGNPNYGYTF
TRBV11-2,TRBJ2-3,13,CASSIDRLDTQYF
TRBV7-9,TRBJ2-1,15,CASTPRGLALDEQFF